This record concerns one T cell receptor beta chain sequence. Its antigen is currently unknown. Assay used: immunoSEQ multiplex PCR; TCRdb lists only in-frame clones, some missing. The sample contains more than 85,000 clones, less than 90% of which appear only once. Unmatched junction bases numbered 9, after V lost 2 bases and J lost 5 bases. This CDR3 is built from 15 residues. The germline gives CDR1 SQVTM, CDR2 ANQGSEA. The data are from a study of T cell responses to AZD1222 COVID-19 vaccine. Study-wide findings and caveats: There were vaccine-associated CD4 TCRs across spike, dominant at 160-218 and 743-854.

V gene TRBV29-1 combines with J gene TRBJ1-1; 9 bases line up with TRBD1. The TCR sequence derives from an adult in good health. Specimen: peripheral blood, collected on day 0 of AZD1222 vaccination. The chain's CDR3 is CSVETPGQGYTEAFF. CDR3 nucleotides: TGCAGCGTTGAAACTCCGGGACAGGGATATACTGAAGCTTTCTTT.